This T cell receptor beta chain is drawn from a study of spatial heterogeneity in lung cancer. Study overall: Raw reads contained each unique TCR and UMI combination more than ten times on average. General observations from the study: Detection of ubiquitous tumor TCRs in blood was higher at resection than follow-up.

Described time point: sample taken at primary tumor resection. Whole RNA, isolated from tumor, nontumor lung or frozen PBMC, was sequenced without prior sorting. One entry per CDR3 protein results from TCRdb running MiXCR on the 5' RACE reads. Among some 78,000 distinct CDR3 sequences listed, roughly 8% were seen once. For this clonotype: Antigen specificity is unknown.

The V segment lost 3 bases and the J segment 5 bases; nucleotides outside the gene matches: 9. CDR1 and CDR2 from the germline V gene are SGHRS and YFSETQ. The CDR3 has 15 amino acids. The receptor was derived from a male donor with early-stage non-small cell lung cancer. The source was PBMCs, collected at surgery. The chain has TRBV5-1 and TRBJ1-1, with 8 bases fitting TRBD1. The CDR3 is CASSYNRGRNTEAFF. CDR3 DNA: TGCGCCAGCAGCTACAACAGGGGGAGGAATACTGAAGCTTTCTTT.